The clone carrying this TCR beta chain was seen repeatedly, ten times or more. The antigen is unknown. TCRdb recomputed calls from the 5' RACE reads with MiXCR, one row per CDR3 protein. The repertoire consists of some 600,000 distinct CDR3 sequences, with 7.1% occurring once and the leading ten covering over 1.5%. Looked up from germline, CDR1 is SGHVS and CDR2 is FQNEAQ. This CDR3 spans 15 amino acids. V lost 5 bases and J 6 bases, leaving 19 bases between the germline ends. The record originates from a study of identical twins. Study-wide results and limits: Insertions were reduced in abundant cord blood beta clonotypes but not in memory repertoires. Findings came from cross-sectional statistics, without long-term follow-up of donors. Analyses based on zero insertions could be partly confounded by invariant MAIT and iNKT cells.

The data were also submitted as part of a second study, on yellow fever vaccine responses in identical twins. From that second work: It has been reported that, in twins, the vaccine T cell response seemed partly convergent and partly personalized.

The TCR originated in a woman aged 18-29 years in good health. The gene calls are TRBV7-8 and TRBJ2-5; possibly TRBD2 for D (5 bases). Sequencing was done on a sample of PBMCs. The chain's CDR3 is CASSPPTGIMKTQYF. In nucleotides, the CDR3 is TGTGCCAGCAGCCCGCCGACGGGGATAATGAAGACCCAGTACTTC. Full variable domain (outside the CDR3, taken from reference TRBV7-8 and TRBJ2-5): GAGVSQSPRYKVAKRGQDVALRCDPISGHVSLFWYQQALGQGPEFLTYFQNEAQLDKSGLPSDRFFAERPEGSVSTLKIQRTQQEDSAVYLCASSPPTGIMKTQYFGPGTRLLVL.